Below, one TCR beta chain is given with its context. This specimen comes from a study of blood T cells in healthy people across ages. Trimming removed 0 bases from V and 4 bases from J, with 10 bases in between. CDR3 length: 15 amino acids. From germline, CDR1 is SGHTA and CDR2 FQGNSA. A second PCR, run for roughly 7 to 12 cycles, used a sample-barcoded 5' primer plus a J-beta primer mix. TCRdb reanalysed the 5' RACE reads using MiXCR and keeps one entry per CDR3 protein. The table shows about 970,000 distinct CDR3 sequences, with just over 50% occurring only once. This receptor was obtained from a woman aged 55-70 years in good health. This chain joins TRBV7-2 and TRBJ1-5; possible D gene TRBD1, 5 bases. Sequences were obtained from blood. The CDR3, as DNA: TGTGCCAGCAGCTTAGCGCTGGGGGGGAATCAGCCCCAGCATTTT. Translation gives CASSLALGGNQPQHF.